This T cell receptor (beta chain) was identified during a study of shared clonotypes between healthy human individuals. Each subset's genomic DNA was shared equally among a number of immunoSEQ plates. Template for every sorted-subset replicate PCR totaled around 200 ng DNA, around 33,000 T cell genomes. Here immunoSEQ multiplex PCR was the method, and the copy in TCRdb shows in-frame clones only, minus some. The data show 950,000 to 1,100,000 clones, around three quarters seen once. V gave up 10 bases and J gave up 1 base, with 14 bases separating them. Germline V gene data show CDR1 as LNHNV and CDR2 as YYDKDF (reference sequence). The CDR3 runs to 14 residues. The study enrolled healthy HIV-negative adults without recent acute infections or vaccinations as donors.

This sequence originates from a man younger than 30 in good health. Some clones in this sample may be carry-over from other donors' samples. This chain joins TRBV15 and TRBJ1-3; D is unresolved. What was sequenced was memory CD4+ T cells from PBMCs. Subset in this sample: CD45RA-negative fraction. The CDR3 coding sequence is TGTGCCATAAGGACGACGGGATCTGGAAACACCATATATTTT. This encodes CAIRTTGSGNTIYF.